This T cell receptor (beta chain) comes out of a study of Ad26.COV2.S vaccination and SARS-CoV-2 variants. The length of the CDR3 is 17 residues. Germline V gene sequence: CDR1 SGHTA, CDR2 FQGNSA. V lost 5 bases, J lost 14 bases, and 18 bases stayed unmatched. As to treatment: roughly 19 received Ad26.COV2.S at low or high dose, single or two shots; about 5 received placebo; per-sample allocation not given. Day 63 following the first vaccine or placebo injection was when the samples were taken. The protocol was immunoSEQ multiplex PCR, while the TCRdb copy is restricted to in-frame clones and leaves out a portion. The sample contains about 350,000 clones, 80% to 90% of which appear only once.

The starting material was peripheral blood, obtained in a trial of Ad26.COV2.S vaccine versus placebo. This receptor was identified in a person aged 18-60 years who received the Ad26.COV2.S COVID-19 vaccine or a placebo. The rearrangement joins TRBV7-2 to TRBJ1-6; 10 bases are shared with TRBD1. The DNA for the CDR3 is TGTGCCAGCAGCCTTAATAATGCCGGGACAGGGGTCTCGGCCCTCCACTTT. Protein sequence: CASSLNNAGTGVSALHF.